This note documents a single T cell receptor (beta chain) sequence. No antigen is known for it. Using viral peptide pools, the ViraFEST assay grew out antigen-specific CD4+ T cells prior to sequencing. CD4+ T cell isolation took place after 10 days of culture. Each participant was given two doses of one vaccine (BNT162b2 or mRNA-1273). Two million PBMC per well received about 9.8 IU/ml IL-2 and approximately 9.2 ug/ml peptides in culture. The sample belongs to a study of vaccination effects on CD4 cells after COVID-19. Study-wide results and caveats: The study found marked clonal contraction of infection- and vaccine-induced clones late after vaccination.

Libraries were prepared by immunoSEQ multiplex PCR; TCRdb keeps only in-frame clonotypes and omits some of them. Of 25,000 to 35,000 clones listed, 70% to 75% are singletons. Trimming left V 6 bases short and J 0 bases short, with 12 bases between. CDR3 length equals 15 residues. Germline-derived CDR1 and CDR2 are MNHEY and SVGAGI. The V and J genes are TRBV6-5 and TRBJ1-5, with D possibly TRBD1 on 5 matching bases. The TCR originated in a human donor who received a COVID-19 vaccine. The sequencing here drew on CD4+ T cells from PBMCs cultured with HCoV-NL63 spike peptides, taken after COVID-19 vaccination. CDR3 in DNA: TGTGCCAGCAGCTCAACGGGGCATAGCAATCAGCCCCAGCATTTT. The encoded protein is CASSSTGHSNQPQHF.